This T cell receptor beta chain was found in a study of T cell changes during pregnancy in multiple sclerosis. V dropped 7 bases and J dropped 3 bases, with 10 bases sitting between them. In germline, CDR1 is LNHDA, CDR2 SQIVND (reference sequence). The CDR3 has 13 residues. Generated by immunoSEQ multiplex PCR, the TCRdb table keeps only in-frame clones and is missing some. The sample carries approximately 40,000 clones, 75% to 95% recorded once. The sample holds a few counts of this clone. The rearrangement links TRBV19 to TRBJ1-5; D unclear. The specimen comprised CD4+ T cells from peripheral blood mononuclear cells, sampled before pregnancy. This TCR was recovered from a female donor with multiple sclerosis, enrolled in a pregnancy study. The CDR3 region is CASNQRDNQPQHF. The CDR3 DNA reads as TGTGCCAGTAATCAGAGGGACAATCAGCCCCAGCATTTT. The complete variable domain, with remaining parts taken from reference TRBV19 and TRBJ1-5, reads DGGITQSPKYLFRKEGQNVTLSCEQNLNHDAMYWYRQDPGQGLRLIYYSQIVNDFQKGDIAEGYSVSREKKESFPLTVTSAQKNPTAFYLCASNQRDNQPQHFGDGTRLSIL.